These 15 T cell receptor beta chains were sequenced from one sample in a study of shared clonotypes between healthy human individuals. Only in-frame clones appear in the TCRdb table, and some are missing; sequencing was by immunoSEQ multiplex PCR. The profile covers about 600,000 clones, with 95% to 98% appearing a single time and approximately 0.33% taken by the ten largest. CD45RO-negative, CCR7-positively selected cells formed the naive CD8 fraction, excluding terminally differentiated effector memory CD45RA+ cells. The sequenced sample was naive CD8+ T cells sorted from blood. The receptors here all came from a man under 40 in good health.

CDR3: CAWSKASVSPTDTQYF. The CDR3 coding sequence is TGTGCCTGGAGTAAGGCTAGCGTATCCCCCACAGATACGCAGTATTTT. The V call is TRBV30, the J call TRBJ2-3; D is perhaps TRBD2 (6 bases). V was cut by 2 bases and J by 2 bases, with 17 bases left in between. The CDR3 covers 16 residues. CDR1 and CDR2 (germline): GTSNPN, SVGIG (reference sequence). The full variable domain, completed using reference TRBV30 and TRBJ2-3, is SQTIHQWPATLVQPVGSPLSLECTVEGTSNPNLYWYRQAAGRGLQLLFYSVGIGQISSEVPQNLSASRPQDRQFILSSKKLLLSDSGFYLCAWSKASVSPTDTQYFGPGTRLTVL.

The chain links TRBV11-2 to TRBJ2-3, with 8 bases aligning to TRBD1. Germline CDR1 reads SGHAT; CDR2 reads FQNNGV. The CDR3 is 17 residues long. The junction had 12 bases not matched to a gene; V was cut back by 4 bases and J by 3 bases. CDR3 amino acids: CASSSDSGQGRTDTQYF. DNA of the CDR3: TGTGCCAGCAGCTCCGATTCCGGACAGGGAAGGACAGATACGCAGTATTTT.

As for this clone: At one end the junction does not follow the germline gene, possibly because of a read error. The chain combines TRBV11-2 with TRBJ2-7; D tentatively fits TRBD1 or TRBD2 (6 bases each). This CDR3 contains 13 residues. Germline CDR1 is SGHAT and CDR2 is FQNNGV. As DNA, the CDR3 is TGTGCCAGCAGATTAGGGGGACTTGGGGAGCAGTACTTC. Protein sequence: CASRLGGLGEQYF.

The chain joins TRBV5-4 to TRBJ2-5, with 10 bases that match TRBD1. V gave up 4 bases and J gave up 5 bases; unmatched junction bases: 2. Germline CDR1 SGHNT, CDR2 YYREEE (reference sequence). CDR3 length equals 13 residues. In nucleotides, the CDR3 is TGTGCCAGCAGCACGGACAGGGGGGAGACCCAGTACTTC. It is translated as CASSTDRGETQYF.

The V call is TRBV5-8, the J call TRBJ2-3; the D is unclear. Trimming took 2 bases from V and 0 from J, leaving 10 bases between them. The length of the CDR3 is 15 residues. Germline values: CDR1 SGHTS, CDR2 YDEGEE. The CDR3 sequence: CASSFRSTSTDTQYF. The CDR3 DNA is TGTGCCAGCAGCTTCCGGTCGACTAGCACAGATACGCAGTATTTT.

J is TRBJ2-7 and V is TRBV4-3; 8 bases fit TRBD2. The V segment lost 3 bases and the J segment 2 bases; nucleotides outside the gene matches: 9. CDR3 length: 16 residues. The germline V gene encodes CDR1 LGHNA and CDR2 YSLEER. The CDR3 sequence: CASSQGVAGGPYEQYF. The CDR3 region has the DNA TGCGCCAGCAGCCAGGGGGTCGCGGGAGGCCCCTACGAGCAGTACTTC.

The chain carries TRBV11-2 and TRBJ2-2, with a tentative D call TRBD2 (7 bases). CDR3 size: 17 residues. Germline CDR1 and CDR2: SGHAT and FQNNGV. Trimming removed 5 bases from V and 3 bases from J, with 19 bases in between. The CDR3: CASSPEVGGPDTGELFF. The CDR3 DNA follows: TGTGCCAGCAGCCCCGAGGTCGGGGGGCCCGACACCGGGGAGCTGTTTTTT.

This chain links TRBV2 with TRBJ2-2, with D hard to call. Germline values: CDR1 SNHLY, CDR2 FYNNEI. Trimming took off 2 bases at V and 7 bases at J, with 14 bases between the two ends. This CDR3 region has 15 residues. The CDR3 sequence: CASSEYKTRFGELFF. The CDR3 coding sequence is TGTGCCAGCAGTGAATATAAAACGAGGTTCGGGGAGCTGTTTTTT.

The V and J genes are TRBV4-1 and TRBJ2-7, with 11 bases matching TRBD1. Germline V gene sequence: CDR1 MGHRA, CDR2 YSYEKL. The CDR3 spans 15 residues. V dropped 1 base and J dropped 6; count of bases not matched to a gene: 5. In DNA, the CDR3 is TGCGCCAGCAGCCAAGTAGGACAGGGGGCTGGCGAGCAGTACTTC. Translating it yields CASSQVGQGAGEQYF.

The genes are TRBV9 and TRBJ2-1; tentatively, D is TRBD1 (7 bases). There are 15 residues in the CDR3. Germline CDR1 reads SGDLS; CDR2 reads YYNGEE. V was clipped by 1 base and J by 3 bases, with 11 bases between them. For the CDR3, the DNA is TGTGCCAGCAGCGTATCAGGGGGAGGCTACAATGAGCAGTTCTTC. This translates into CASSVSGGGYNEQFF.

A single count supports this clone. This chain joins TRBV11-1 and TRBJ2-7; D unclear. The germline gives CDR1 SGHAT, CDR2 FQDESV (reference sequence). This CDR3 has 12 amino acids. V was trimmed by 4 bases and J by 3 bases, leaving 7 bases between them. The CDR3 protein is CASSSIGYEQYF. DNA of the CDR3: TGTGCCAGCAGCTCGATCGGCTACGAGCAGTACTTC.

The CDR3 loop is CATSREDHQPQHF. The CDR3 DNA reads as TGTGCCACCAGCAGAGAGGATCATCAGCCCCAGCATTTT. The chain joins TRBV15 to TRBJ1-5; D remains ambiguous. Trimming took 0 bases from V and 5 from J, leaving 5 bases between them. The CDR3 covers 13 residues. CDR1 and CDR2 from the germline V gene are LNHNV and YYDKDF (reference sequence).

V usage is TRBV5-5 and J usage is TRBJ2-7, with D tentatively TRBD1 (6 bases). This CDR3 comprises 15 residues. Trimming stripped 4 bases from V and 6 bases from J, with 20 bases between. CDR1 and CDR2 (germline): SGHKS, YYEKEE (reference sequence). The CDR3 loop reads CASSPIRDTPAEQYF. The CDR3 bases are TGTGCCAGCAGCCCGATCCGGGACACTCCTGCCGAGCAGTACTTC.

J is TRBJ1-5 and V is TRBV21-1; TRBD1, the table's D call, lacks a check against the DNA. TRBV21-1 is assigned pseudogene status. The CDR3 totals 19 residues. CDR3 sequence: CASSKQNSSWTGFNQPQHF. The CDR3 nucleotides read TGTGCCAGCAGCAAACAAAATTCAAGCTGGACAGGATTCAATCAGCCCCAGCATTTT.

In nucleotides, the CDR3 is TGCAGCGTCCGGGACAGGGCGGGCGCGAACACCGGGGAGCTGTTTTTT. Translating gives CSVRDRAGANTGELFF. The genes are TRBV29-1 and TRBJ2-2; 9 bases align to TRBD1. In germline, CDR1 is SQVTM, CDR2 ANQGSEA. V was pared by 6 bases and J by 0 bases, with 8 bases of the junction left unmatched. This CDR3 has 16 amino acids.